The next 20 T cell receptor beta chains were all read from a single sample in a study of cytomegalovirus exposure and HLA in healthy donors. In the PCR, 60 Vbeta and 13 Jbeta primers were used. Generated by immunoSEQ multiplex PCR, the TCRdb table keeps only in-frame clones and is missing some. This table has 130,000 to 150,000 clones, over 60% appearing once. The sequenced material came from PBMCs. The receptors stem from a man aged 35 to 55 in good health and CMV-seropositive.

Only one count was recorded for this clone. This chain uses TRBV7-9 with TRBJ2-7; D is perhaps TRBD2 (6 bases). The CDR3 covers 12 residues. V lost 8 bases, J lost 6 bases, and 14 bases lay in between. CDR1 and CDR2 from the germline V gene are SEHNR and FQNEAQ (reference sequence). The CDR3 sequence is CASSPRLGEQYF. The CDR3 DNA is TGTGCCAGCTCGCCCCGACTAGGCGAGCAGTACTTC.

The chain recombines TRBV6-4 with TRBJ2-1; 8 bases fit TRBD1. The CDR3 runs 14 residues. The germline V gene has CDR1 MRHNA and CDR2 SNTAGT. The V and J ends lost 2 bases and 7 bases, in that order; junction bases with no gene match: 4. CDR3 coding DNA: TGTGCCAGCAGTGACCCCTGGACAGGGAATGAGCAGTTCTTC. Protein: CASSDPWTGNEQFF.

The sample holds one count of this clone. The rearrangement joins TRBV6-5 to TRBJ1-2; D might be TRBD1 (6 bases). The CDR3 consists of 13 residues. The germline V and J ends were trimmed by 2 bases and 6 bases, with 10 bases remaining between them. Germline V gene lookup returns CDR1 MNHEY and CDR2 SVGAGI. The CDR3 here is CASSYTGLDGYTF. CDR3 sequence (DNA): TGTGCCAGCAGTTACACAGGGCTCGATGGCTACACCTTC.

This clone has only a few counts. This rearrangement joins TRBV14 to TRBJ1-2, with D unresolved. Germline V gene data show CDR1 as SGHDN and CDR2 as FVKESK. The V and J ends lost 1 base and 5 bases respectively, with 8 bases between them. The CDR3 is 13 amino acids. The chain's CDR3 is CASSQVRGYGYTF. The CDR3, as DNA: TGTGCCAGCAGCCAAGTTCGAGGGTATGGCTACACCTTC.

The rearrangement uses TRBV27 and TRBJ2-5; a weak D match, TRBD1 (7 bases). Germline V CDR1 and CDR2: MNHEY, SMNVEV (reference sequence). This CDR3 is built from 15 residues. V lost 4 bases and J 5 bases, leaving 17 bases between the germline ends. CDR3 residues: CASSYTGVGGETQYF. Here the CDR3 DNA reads TGTGCCAGCAGTTATACAGGGGTTGGGGGGGAGACCCAGTACTTC.

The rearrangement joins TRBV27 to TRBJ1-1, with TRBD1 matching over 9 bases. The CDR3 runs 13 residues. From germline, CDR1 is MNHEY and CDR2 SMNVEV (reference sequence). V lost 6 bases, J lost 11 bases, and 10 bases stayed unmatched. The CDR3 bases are TGTGCCAGCAGGATACAGGGGGCTTATCCCGCTTTCTTT. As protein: CASRIQGAYPAFF.

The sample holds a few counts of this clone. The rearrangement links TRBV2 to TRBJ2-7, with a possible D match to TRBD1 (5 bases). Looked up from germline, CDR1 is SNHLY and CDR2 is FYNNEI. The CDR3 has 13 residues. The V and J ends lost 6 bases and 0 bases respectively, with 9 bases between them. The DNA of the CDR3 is TGTGCCAGCAGGACAGAGAGCTCCTACGAGCAGTACTTC. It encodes CASRTESSYEQYF.

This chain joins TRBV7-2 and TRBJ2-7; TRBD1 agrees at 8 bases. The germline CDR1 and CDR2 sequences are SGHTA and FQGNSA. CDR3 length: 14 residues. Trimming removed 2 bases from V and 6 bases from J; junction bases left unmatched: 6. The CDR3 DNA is TGTGCCAGCAGCTTACGGCAGGGGGCCAGCGAGCAGTACTTC. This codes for CASSLRQGASEQYF.

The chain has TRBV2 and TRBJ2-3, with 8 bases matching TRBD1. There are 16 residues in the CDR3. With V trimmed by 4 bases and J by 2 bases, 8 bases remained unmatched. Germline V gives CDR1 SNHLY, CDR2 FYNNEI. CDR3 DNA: TGTGCCAGCAGTGTTTCTACAGGGGGTTCCACAGATACGCAGTATTTT. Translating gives CASSVSTGGSTDTQYF.

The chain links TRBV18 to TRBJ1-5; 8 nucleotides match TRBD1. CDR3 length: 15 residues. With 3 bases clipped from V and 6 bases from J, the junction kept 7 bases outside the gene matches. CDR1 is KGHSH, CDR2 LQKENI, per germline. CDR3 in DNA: TGTGCCAGCTCACCCCTCGGGACAGGCTCTCAGCCCCAGCATTTT. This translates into CASSPLGTGSQPQHF.

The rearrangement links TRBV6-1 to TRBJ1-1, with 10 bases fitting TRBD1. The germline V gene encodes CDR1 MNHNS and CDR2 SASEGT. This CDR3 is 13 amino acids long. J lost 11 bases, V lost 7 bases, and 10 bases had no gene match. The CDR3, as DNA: TGTGCCAGCACTCTCGGGACAGGGGTCGGGGCTTTCTTT. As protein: CASTLGTGVGAFF.

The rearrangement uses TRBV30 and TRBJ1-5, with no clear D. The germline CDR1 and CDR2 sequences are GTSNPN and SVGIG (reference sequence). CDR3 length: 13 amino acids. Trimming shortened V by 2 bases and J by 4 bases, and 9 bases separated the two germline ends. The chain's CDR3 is CAWSRGSNQPQHF. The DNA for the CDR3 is TGTGCCTGGAGTCGGGGTAGTAATCAGCCCCAGCATTTT.

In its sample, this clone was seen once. In DNA form, the CDR3 reads TGTGCCAGCACCCAGGGGGCAGGCGGCTCTGGGGCCAACGTCCTGACTTTC. Its translation: CASTQGAGGSGANVLTF. The chain is built from TRBV7-9 and TRBJ2-6; 8 bases are shared with TRBD1. The trim removed 7 bases at V and 0 bases at J, leaving 8 bases unmatched. Germline lookup yields CDR1 SEHNR and CDR2 FQNEAQ (reference sequence). This CDR3 has 17 amino acids.

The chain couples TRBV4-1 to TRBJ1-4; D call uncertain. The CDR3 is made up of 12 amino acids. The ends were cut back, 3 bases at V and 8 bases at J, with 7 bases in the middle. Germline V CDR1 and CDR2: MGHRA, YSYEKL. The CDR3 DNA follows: TGCGCCAGCAGCCAGGCAATGGAAAAACTGTTTTTT. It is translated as CASSQAMEKLFF.

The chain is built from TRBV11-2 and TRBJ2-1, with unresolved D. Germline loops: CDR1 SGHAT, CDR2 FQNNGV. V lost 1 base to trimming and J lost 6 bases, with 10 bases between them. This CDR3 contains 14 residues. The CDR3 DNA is TGTGCCAGCAGCTTAGGAAGCCTAGGCAATGAGCAGTTCTTC. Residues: CASSLGSLGNEQFF.

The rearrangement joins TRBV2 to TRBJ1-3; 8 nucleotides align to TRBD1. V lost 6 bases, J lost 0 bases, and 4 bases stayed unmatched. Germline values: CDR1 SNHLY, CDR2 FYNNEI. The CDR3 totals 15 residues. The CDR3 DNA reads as TGTGCCAGCAGCGGACAGGGCCTCTCTGGAAACACCATATATTTT. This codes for CASSGQGLSGNTIYF.

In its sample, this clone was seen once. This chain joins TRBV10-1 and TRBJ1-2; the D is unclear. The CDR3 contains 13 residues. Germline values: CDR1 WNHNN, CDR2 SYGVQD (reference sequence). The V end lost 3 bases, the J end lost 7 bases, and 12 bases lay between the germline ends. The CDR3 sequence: CASSDVGSFGYTF. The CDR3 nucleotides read TGCGCCAGCAGTGATGTGGGCAGCTTTGGCTACACCTTC.

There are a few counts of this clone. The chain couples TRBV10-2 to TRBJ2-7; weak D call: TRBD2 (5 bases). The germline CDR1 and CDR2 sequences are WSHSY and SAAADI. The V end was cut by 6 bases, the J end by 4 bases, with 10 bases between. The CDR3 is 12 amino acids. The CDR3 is CASRAAKYEQYF. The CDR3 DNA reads TGCGCCAGCAGAGCGGCGAAATACGAGCAGTACTTC.

For the CDR3, the DNA is TGTGCCAGCAGCCAAGGTGTATCCCGGACAGGGGTATTGTACGAGCAGTACTTC. Translating gives CASSQGVSRTGVLYEQYF. The J gene is TRBJ2-7, the V gene TRBV4-2; 9 bases are a match to TRBD1. V shed 1 base and J 4 bases; nucleotides not matched to a gene: 14. Germline V gene sequence: CDR1 LGHNA, CDR2 YNFKEQ. This CDR3 has 18 amino acids.

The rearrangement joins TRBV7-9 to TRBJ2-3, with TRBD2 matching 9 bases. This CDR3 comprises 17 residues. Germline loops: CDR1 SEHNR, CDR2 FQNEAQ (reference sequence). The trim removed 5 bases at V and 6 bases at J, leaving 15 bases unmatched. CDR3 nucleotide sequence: TGTGCCAGCAGCACGTGGACTAGCGTGTGGGGTAGGGATACGCAGTATTTT. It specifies CASSTWTSVWGRDTQYF.